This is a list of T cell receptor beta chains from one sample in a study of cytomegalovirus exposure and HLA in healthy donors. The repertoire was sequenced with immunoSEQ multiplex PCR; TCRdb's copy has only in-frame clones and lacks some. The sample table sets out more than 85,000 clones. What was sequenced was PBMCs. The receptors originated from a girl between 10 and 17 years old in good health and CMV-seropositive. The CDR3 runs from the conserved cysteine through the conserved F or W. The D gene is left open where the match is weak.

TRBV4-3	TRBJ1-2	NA	CASSQDSRGLYGYTF	TGCGCCAGCAGCCAAGATTCCAGGGGCCTTTATGGCTACACCTTC
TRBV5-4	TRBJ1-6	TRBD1	CASSRGQGGSPLHF	TGTGCCAGCAGCCGTGGACAGGGAGGTTCACCCCTCCACTTT
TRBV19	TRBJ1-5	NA	CASSITPQVSNQPQHF	TGTGCCAGTAGTATTACCCCGCAGGTTAGCAATCAGCCCCAGCATTTT
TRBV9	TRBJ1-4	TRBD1	CASSVGQGNEKLFF	TGTGCCAGCAGCGTAGGACAGGGGAACGAAAAACTGTTTTTT
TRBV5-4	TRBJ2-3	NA	CASTLKGGNTDTQYF	TGTGCCAGCACCCTCAAAGGGGGTAACACAGATACGCAGTATTTT
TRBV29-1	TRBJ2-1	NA	CSVQGTEGVHEQFF	TGCAGCGTTCAGGGGACCGAGGGAGTTCATGAGCAGTTCTTC
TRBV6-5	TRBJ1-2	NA	CASSDTYGYTF	TGTGCCAGCAGTGACACCTATGGCTACACCTTC
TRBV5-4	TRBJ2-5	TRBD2	CASSPRLAWETQYF	TGTGCCAGCAGCCCCCGACTAGCATGGGAGACCCAGTACTTC
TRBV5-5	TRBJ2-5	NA	CASSLAGGSYLYF	TGTGCCAGCAGCTTGGCGGGGGGCTCGTATCTGTACTTC
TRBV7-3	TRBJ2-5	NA	CASSRDMWEETQYF	TGTGCCAGCAGCCGGGACATGTGGGAAGAGACCCAGTACTTC
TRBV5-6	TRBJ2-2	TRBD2	CASSLVTSGLVTGELFF	TGTGCCAGCAGCTTGGTGACTAGCGGTTTGGTGACCGGGGAGCTGTTTTTT
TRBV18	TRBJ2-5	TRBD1	CASSPGQEETQYF	TGTGCCAGCTCACCAGGACAGGAGGAGACCCAGTACTTC
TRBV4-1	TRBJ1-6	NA	CASSQEPGRDNSPLHF	TGCGCCAGCAGCCAAGAACCTGGTAGAGATAATTCACCCCTCCACTTT
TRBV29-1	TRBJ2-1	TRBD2	CSVEDVQLAGGLGNEQFF	TGCAGCGTTGAAGATGTTCAACTAGCGGGGGGACTTGGGAATGAGCAGTTCTTC
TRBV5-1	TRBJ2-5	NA	CASSLGARTQYQETQYF	TGCGCCAGCAGCTTGGGGGCCCGGACACAGTACCAAGAGACCCAGTACTTC
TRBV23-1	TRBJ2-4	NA	CASSQSSGTKNIQYF	TGCGCCAGCAGTCAATCATCGGGAACCAAAAACATTCAGTACTTC
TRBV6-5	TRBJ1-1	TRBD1	CASSPRTGRDTEAFF	TGTGCCAGCAGTCCCCGGACAGGCCGAGACACTGAAGCTTTCTTT
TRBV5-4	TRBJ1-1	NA	CASSRRQGTMNTEAFF	TGTGCCAGCAGCCGCCGCCAGGGGACTATGAACACTGAAGCTTTCTTT
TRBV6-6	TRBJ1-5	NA	CASSASTNMPQHF	TGTGCCAGCAGTGCCTCTACCAATATGCCCCAGCATTTT
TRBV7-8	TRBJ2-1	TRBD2	CASSLATGTSVYNEQFF	TGTGCCAGCAGCTTAGCGACCGGGACTAGCGTCTACAATGAGCAGTTCTTC
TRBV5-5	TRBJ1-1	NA	CASSLLRRVAFF	TGTGCCAGCAGCTTGCTTCGCAGGGTGGCTTTCTTT
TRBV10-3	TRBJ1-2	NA	CAISEGRGNYGYTF	TGTGCCATCAGTGAAGGACGGGGTAACTATGGCTACACCTTC
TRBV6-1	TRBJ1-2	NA	CASRGTHNYGYTF	TGTGCCAGTCGGGGGACTCACAACTATGGCTACACCTTC